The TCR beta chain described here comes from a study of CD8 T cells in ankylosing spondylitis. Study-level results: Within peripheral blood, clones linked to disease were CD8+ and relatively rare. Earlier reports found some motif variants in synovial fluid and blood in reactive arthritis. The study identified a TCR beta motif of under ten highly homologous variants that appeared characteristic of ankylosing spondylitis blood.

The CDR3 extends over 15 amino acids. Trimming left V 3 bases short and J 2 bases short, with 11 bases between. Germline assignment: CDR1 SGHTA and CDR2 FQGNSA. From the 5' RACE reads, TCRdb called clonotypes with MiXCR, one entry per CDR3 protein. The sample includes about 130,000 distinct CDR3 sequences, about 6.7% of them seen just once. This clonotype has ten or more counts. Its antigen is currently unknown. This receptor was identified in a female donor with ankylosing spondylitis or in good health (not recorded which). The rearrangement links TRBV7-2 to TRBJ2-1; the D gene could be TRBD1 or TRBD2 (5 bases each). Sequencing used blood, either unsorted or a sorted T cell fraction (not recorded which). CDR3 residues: CASSFLRDPYNEQFF. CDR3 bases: TGTGCCAGCAGCTTTTTACGGGACCCCTACAATGAGCAGTTCTTC.